What follows describes a single TCR beta chain. The antigen it binds to is not known. An end of the junction does not agree with germline; a read error may underlie this. The data are from a study of blood T cells in healthy people across ages (dated by TCRdb to about 2015). Study-wide context: In model experiments, template switching captured about one uniquely barcoded TCR beta cDNA molecule for every two T cells. To track age-related changes in TCR beta repertoire diversity, the study relied on deep sequencing normalized with unique cDNA molecular identifiers. The donors were divided into four age groups: young (average about 15 years), middle-aged (about 41), aged (about 61) and long-lived (around 87). To avoid experimental bias, donors of different ages were randomly spread across the sequencing lanes. Two additional independent replicas of 1 million unique cDNA reads from the same blood draw were analyzed for two donors (one aged 18 to 30 and one aged 80 or older). On the study overall, not on this receptor specifically: As age increased, observed TCR beta diversity per million T cells dropped in a roughly linear way, and a significant reduction was already evident by age about 40. Estimates of total diversity based on one million sequenced T cells were considered lower bounds and underestimates. The CMV infection status of donors was not known, potentially confounding age-related changes in expanded clonotypes. Bulk unsorted PBMC profiling prevented conclusive comparison of naive and antigen-experienced compartments. Compared with the aged group, the long-lived group had more naive CD4+ T cells, fewer expanded clones and increased TCR diversity, a pattern suggesting age selection. A strong correlation was found between observed TCR beta diversity and the percentage of naive T cells measured by flow cytometry.

The germline V gene gives CDR1 as MDHEN and CDR2 as SYDVKM. The CDR3, from cysteine to phenylalanine, totals 12 residues. Just the 36-base CDR3 DNA is kept, in frame starting at base 1. Library preparation used 5' RACE. Sequencing used an Illumina HiSeq 2500. The second PCR ran for roughly 6 to 11 cycles and used a J-beta primer mix along with a sample-barcoded 5' primer. Each TCR beta cDNA molecule received a unique molecular identifier from a template-switch 5' adaptor carrying 12 random nucleotides. Each sample yielded at least 2.5 million CDR3-containing paired-end reads. First-strand cDNA synthesis was performed from all RNA using the Mint cDNA synthesis kit, with priming by a TRBC-specific oligonucleotide. After uracil-DNA glycosylase treatment, a first 18-cycle PCR used universal primers M1SS and BC2_uni_R on all cDNA. Regarding the original processing steps: For normalization, 1 million high-quality reads were randomly selected from each sample, with every read carrying a distinct molecular identifier. Instead of being binned into consensus sequences, reads with shared molecular identifiers were discarded. MiTCR, run with a Q25 quality threshold and the strictest error-elimination algorithm, handled CDR3 identification, clonotype clustering and error correction. A nonparametric unseen species model with Euler transformation was used to estimate lower-bound total TCR beta diversity. In TCRdb, the public reads were trimmed at Q25 with fastp and aligned with MiXCR, with productive beta chains retained. Duplicate CDR3 protein sequences are folded into a single record with the most common DNA and genes. For this entry, the V and J calls and clone size follow TCRdb and not the study's own pipeline. The sample table records hundreds of thousands of distinct CDR3 sequences; roughly 41% of these occur just once. The ten largest make up 20% to 25% of the sample.

Donors were a few dozen systemically healthy Caucasian individuals from Russia aged roughly 6 to 100 years. Each donor gave about 11 milliliters of peripheral blood, drawn into EDTA-treated Vacutainer tubes. Ficoll-Paque density-gradient centrifugation was used to isolate PBMCs, with at least 6 million per sample. Trizol reagent was used to extract total RNA from PBMCs, with at least 6 micrograms per sample. The percentages of naive CD45RAhigh/CD27high T cells were determined by flow cytometry on a PBMC aliquot from every donor. This clonotype was sampled from a woman aged 55-70 years in good health. Recombination linked TRBV28 to TRBJ1-2; too little of a D gene remains to name it. The sample taken for sequencing was blood. The nucleotide sequence reads TGTGCCAGCAGTAATACTAACTATGGCCACACCTTC. Its translation is CASSNTNYGHTF.